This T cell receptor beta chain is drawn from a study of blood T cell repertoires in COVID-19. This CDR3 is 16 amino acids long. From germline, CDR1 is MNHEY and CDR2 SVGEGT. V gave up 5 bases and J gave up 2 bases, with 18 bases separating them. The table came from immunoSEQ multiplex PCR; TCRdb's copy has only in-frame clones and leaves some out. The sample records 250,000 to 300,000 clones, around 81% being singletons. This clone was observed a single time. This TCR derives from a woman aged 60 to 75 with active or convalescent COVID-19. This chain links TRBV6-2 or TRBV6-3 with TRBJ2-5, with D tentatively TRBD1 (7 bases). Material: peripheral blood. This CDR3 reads CASSAPGRGTQETQYF. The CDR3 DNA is TGTGCCAGCAGTGCCCCGGGCAGGGGGACTCAAGAGACCCAGTACTTC.